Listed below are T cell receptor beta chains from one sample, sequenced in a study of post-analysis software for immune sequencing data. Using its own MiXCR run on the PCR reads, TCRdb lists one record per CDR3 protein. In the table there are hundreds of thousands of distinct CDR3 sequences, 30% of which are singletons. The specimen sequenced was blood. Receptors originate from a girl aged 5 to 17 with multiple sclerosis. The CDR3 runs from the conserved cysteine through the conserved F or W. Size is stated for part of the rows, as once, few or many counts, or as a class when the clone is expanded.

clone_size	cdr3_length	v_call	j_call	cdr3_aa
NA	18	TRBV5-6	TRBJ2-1	CASSLMFETGGSDNEQFF
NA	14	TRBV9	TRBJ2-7	CASSPPGSPGEQYF
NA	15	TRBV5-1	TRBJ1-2	CASSFGDRERSGYTF
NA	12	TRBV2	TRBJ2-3	CASQTRTDTQYF
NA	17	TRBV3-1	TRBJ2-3	CASSQAETGGYGNTQYF
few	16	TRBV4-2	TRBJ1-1	CASSADRASVNTEAFF
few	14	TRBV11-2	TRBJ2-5	CSSPLDGGQETQYF
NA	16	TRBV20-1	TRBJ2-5	CSARDRYAKDQETQYF
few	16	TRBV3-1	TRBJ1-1	CASSRTGDRGGTEAFF
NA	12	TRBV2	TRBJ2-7	CASILDLGEQYF
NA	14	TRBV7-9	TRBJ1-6	CASSSQFGPSPLHF
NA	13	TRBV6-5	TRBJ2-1	CASSYGSAGEQFF
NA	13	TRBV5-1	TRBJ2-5	CASSPGPLETRYF
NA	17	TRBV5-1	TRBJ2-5	CASSLALLAGDAETQSF
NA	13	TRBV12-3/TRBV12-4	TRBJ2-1	CASSRAGSNEQFF
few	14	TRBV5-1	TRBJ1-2	CASSQTLQGDGYTF
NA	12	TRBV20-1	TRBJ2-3	CSARSADDTQYF
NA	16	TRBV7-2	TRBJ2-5	CASSRAHQGFRETQYF
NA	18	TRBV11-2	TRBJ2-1	CASSFLPTLPGSYNEQFF
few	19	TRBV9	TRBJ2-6	CASSPTGTGVTSGANVPTF
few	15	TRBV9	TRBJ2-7	CASSPDRYSSYEQYF
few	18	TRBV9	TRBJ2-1	CASSVELAGGGSYNEQFF
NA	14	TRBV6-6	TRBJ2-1	CATKLSGQYNEQFF
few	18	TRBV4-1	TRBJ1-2	CASSQVRTGAPAPYGYTF
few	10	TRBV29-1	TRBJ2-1	CSGGGSEQFF
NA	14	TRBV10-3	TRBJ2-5	CAISESTGLETQYF
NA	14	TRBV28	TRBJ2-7	CASTPGTLSYEQYF
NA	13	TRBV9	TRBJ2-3	CASSARPKDTQYF
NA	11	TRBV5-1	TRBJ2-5	CASRFEETQYF
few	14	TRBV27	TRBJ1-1	CASSLLVANTEAFF
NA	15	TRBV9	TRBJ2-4	CASSVSGKPYNEQYF
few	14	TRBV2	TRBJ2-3	CARAVAASTDTQYF
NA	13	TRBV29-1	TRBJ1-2	CSVELWTTYGYTF
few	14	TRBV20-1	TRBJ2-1	CSATGGGPYNEQFF
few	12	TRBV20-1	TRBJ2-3	CSARQWGNTQYF
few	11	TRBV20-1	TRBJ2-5	CASRVVETQYF
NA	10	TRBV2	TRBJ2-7	CASQIYEQYF
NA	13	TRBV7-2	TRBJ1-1	CASSQVSGQEAFF
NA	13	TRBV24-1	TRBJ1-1	CATSDPRGRTAFF
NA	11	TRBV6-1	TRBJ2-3	CASSVAGTQYF
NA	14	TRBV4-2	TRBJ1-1	CASSRGQANTEAFF
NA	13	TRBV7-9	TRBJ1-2	CAVPWAPSSGYTF
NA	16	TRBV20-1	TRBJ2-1	CSSRTTRGNAYNEQFF
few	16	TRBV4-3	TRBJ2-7	CASSQDRAGILNEQYF
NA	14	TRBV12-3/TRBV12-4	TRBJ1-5	CTSSRERSYQPQHF
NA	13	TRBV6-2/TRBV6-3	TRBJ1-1	CASSYMRASEAFF
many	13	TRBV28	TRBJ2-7	CASQKGPTYEQYF
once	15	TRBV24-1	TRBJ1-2	CATSDRGKTNYGYTF
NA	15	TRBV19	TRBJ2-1	CASSIVRNLYNEQFF
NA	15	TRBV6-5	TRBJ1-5	CASSRTGVSNQPQHF